This TCR beta chain was retrieved from a study of PD-1 blockade in mismatch repair-deficient tumors. Whole-study context: Patients had over 10 mismatch repair-deficient cancer types, all previously treated and progressing.

Method: immunoSEQ multiplex PCR; TCRdb's copy keeps in-frame clones and lacks some. The data hold tens of thousands of clones, with 65% to 85% observed a single time. Three pembrolizumab responders had their TCRs sequenced. This clone was seen only a few times. Germline trimming cut 5 bases from V and 6 bases from J; bases unmatched to any gene: 8. This CDR3 contains 14 residues. In germline, CDR1 is SNHLY, CDR2 FYNNEI. The sequenced sample was peripheral blood, obtained 44 weeks after starting pembrolizumab. The TCR sequence derives from an adult with mismatch repair-deficient cancer. V usage is TRBV2 and J usage is TRBJ1-2; 8 positions agree with TRBD1. The CDR3 coding sequence is TGTGCCAGCAGTCCCGACAGGGGAATTCATGGCTACACCTTC. This translates into CASSPDRGIHGYTF.